The 27 T cell receptor beta chains in this list originate from one sample, sequenced in a study of CD8 T cells in Susac syndrome. With random hexamers, reverse transcription was performed on about 0.5 to 1 ug of RNA. MiXCR, applied by TCRdb to the immunoSEQ multiplex PCR reads, yields one record per CDR3 protein. The sample has approximately 190,000 distinct CDR3 sequences, almost 96% seen once. What was sequenced was CD4+ T cells from PBMCs. Receptors were obtained from a human donor with Susac syndrome.

A word on this clonotype: One junction end disagrees with the germline gene, perhaps due to a read error. The CDR3 sequence: CASSLAGGRYEQYF. The DNA of the CDR3 is TGTGCCAGCAGTCTAGCGGGGGGCCGCTACGAGCAGTACTTC. V and J are TRBV12-3 or TRBV12-4 and TRBJ2-7, with 11 bases matching TRBD2. The CDR3 is 14 residues long.

The chain carries TRBV20-1 and TRBJ1-2; perhaps TRBD1 as D (5 bases). Trimming cost V 6 bases and J 7 bases, with 12 bases left between them. Germline loops: CDR1 DFQATT, CDR2 SNEGSKA (reference sequence). This CDR3 comprises 11 residues. The CDR3 bases are TGCAGTGCCGAGGAGGGGTTTGGCTACACCTTC. This encodes CSAEEGFGYTF.

This rearrangement joins TRBV14 to TRBJ2-7, with D possibly TRBD1 on 6 matching bases. Trimming took off 4 bases at V and 0 bases at J, with 13 bases between the two ends. The CDR3 covers 15 residues. Germline V gene sequence: CDR1 SGHDN, CDR2 FVKESK. The DNA for the CDR3 is TGTGCCAGCAGCCCTTACAGGGTAGTCTCCTACGAGCAGTACTTC. Its protein product is CASSPYRVVSYEQYF.

This chain connects TRBV5-6 to TRBJ1-2, with D possibly being TRBD1 (6 bases). The CDR3 has 18 amino acids. In germline, CDR1 is SGHDT, CDR2 YYEEEE. V lost 1 base and J lost 3, with 22 bases in between. CDR3: CASSLLSQPGHDDYGYTF. The DNA for the CDR3 is TGTGCCAGCAGCTTGTTGTCGCAACCGGGACACGATGACTATGGCTACACCTTC.

This rearrangement joins TRBV30 to TRBJ1-5, with D hard to call. Looked up from germline, CDR1 is GTSNPN and CDR2 is SVGIG (reference sequence). V lost 1 base and J lost 3, with 4 bases in between. The CDR3 totals 12 residues. In nucleotides, the CDR3 is TGTGCCTGGAGTGGAGTCAATCAGCCCCAGCATTTT. Its protein product is CAWSGVNQPQHF.

The chain is built from TRBV20-1 and TRBJ2-3, with 11 bases aligning to TRBD1. After removal of 5 bases from V and 3 bases from J, the junction contained 4 bases not matched to a gene. Germline-derived CDR1 and CDR2 are DFQATT and SNEGSKA (reference sequence). This CDR3 has 14 residues. CDR3 amino acids: CSAEGQGATDTQYF. The CDR3 DNA reads TGCAGTGCTGAAGGACAGGGGGCAACAGATACGCAGTATTTT.

The chain links TRBV6-5 to TRBJ2-1, with 10 bases matching TRBD2. The V gene's germline CDR1 is MNHEY and CDR2 SVGAGI. Trimming cost V 2 bases and J 5 bases; bases outside gene matches: 3. The CDR3 is made up of 15 amino acids. For the CDR3, the DNA is TGTGCCAGCAGTTACGGGCTAGCGGGGGACAATGAGCAGTTCTTC. Translation gives CASSYGLAGDNEQFF.

This chain connects TRBV27 to TRBJ2-7; D is ambiguous. The CDR3 is made up of 16 amino acids. Per germline, CDR1 MNHEY and CDR2 SMNVEV (reference sequence). Trimming removed 0 bases at V and 8 bases at J, with 20 bases between. CDR3 protein: CASSLSVLGSPSKQYF. Written as DNA, the CDR3 is TGTGCCAGCAGTTTATCTGTTCTGGGCAGCCCCTCCAAGCAGTACTTC.

V and J are TRBV28 and TRBJ2-3, with D unresolved. This CDR3 has 14 amino acids. Germline V gene lookup returns CDR1 MDHEN and CDR2 SYDVKM. V shed 5 bases and J shed 5 bases, with 14 bases lying between them. The CDR3 bases are TGTGCCAGCAGTCACCACCCGCGCCTAGATACGCAGTATTTT. Translated, it gives CASSHHPRLDTQYF.

This sequence joins TRBV9 and TRBJ2-1, with 7 bases matching TRBD1. The trim removed 0 bases at V and 4 bases at J, leaving 13 bases unmatched. The CDR3 runs to 18 residues. The germline gives CDR1 SGDLS, CDR2 YYNGEE. CDR3 bases: TGTGCCAGCAGCGTAGATCCCAGGAGCAAGGGGGCTTACAATGAGCAGTTCTTC. Translating it yields CASSVDPRSKGAYNEQFF.

The chain links TRBV9 to TRBJ2-1; 7 bases match TRBD2. Losses at the gene ends were 0 bases for V and 13 bases for J; bases not matched to a gene: 19. CDR1 SGDLS and CDR2 YYNGEE come from the germline V gene. This CDR3 is 17 amino acids long. CDR3 DNA sequence: TGTGCCAGCAGCGTAGACCTCGGAGAAGGACTAGTCCATTTTCAGTTCTTC. It is translated as CASSVDLGEGLVHFQFF.

The table lists this clonotype with a count of one. The V call is TRBV30, the J call TRBJ1-1, with D perhaps matching TRBD1 (6 bases). The germline V gene encodes CDR1 GTSNPN and CDR2 SVGIG (reference sequence). Between the trimmed V and J ends, which lost 6 bases and 1 base, there was a span of 12 bases. The CDR3 loop spans 13 amino acids. The CDR3 coding sequence is TGTGCCTGCCAGGGACACACGAACACTGAAGCTTTCTTT. This encodes CACQGHTNTEAFF.

The sample holds one count of this clonotype. The CDR3 DNA sequence: TGCAGTGCTACGGGACAGGCATCCTATGGCTACACCTTC. Its protein product is CSATGQASYGYTF. The V gene is TRBV20-1, the J gene TRBJ1-2; 8 nucleotides line up with TRBD1. Trimming cost V 4 bases and J 4 bases; bases outside gene matches: 5. This CDR3 contains 13 residues. The germline V gene has CDR1 DFQATT and CDR2 SNEGSKA (reference sequence).

V is TRBV30 and J is TRBJ2-7; D is possibly TRBD2 (5 bases). The CDR3 length is 13 residues. The V end lost 3 bases, the J end lost 4 bases, and 13 bases lay between the germline ends. Germline assignment: CDR1 GTSNPN and CDR2 SVGIG (reference sequence). The CDR3 DNA reads as TGTGCCTGGAGCCAGAGCTGGGAGTACGAGCAGTACTTC. It is translated as CAWSQSWEYEQYF.

The gene calls are TRBV5-1 and TRBJ2-7; 7 positions match TRBD1. Losses at the gene ends were 0 bases for V and 2 bases for J; bases not matched to a gene: 5. This CDR3 spans 15 amino acids. CDR1 and CDR2 from the germline V gene are SGHRS and YFSETQ. CDR3 nucleotides: TGCGCCAGCAGCTTGGGGGACAGACGTACCTACGAGCAGTACTTC. As protein: CASSLGDRRTYEQYF. The full variable domain, in which reference TRBV5-1 and TRBJ2-7 provide the parts outside the CDR3, is KAGVTQTPRYLIKTRGQQVTLSCSPISGHRSVSWYQQTPGQGLQFLFEYFSETQRNKGNFPGRFSGRQFSNSRSEMNVSTLELGDSALYLCASSLGDRRTYEQYFGPGTRLTVT.

The chain recombines TRBV13 with TRBJ2-3; 7 nucleotides line up with TRBD1. Germline CDR1 and CDR2: PRHDT and FYEKMQ (reference sequence). V shed 2 bases, J shed 11 bases, and the junction held 10 bases outside the gene matches. CDR3 length equals 14 residues. The CDR3 here is CASSLPEDRYMQYF. The CDR3 DNA reads as TGTGCCAGCAGCTTACCAGAGGACAGGTATATGCAGTATTTT.

This chain links TRBV5-4 with TRBJ2-7; 13 bases match TRBD2. Germline lookup yields CDR1 SGHNT and CDR2 YYREEE (reference sequence). V shed 4 bases and J 2 bases; nucleotides not matched to a gene: 6. The CDR3 covers 16 residues. This CDR3 is CASSPGLAGPTYEQYF. The CDR3 coding sequence is TGTGCCAGCAGCCCGGGACTAGCGGGGCCAACCTACGAGCAGTACTTC. Variable domain in full (rest from reference TRBV5-4 and TRBJ2-7): ETGVTQSPTHLIKTRGQQVTLRCSSQSGHNTVSWYQQALGQGPQFIFQYYREEENGRGNFPPRFSGLQFPNYSSELNVNALELDDSALYLCASSPGLAGPTYEQYFGPGTRLTVT.

This clonotype was detected a few times. This chain links TRBV5-1 with TRBJ1-2; D is possibly TRBD1 (6 bases). This CDR3 has 16 residues. Germline CDR1 SGHRS, CDR2 YFSETQ. V was pared by 4 bases and J by 0 bases, with 16 bases between. The CDR3 nucleotides are TGCGCCAGCAGCACGGAGACAGGAATCGCTAACTATGGCTACACCTTC. This translates into CASSTETGIANYGYTF.

CDR3 in DNA: TGTGCCATCAGTGAAGTCCGGGACAGCTACGAGCAGTACTTC. This encodes CAISEVRDSYEQYF. This rearrangement joins TRBV10-3 to TRBJ2-7; 7 nucleotides align to TRBD1. The V segment lost 3 bases and the J segment 3 bases; nucleotides outside the gene matches: 5. CDR1 and CDR2 (germline): ENHRY, SYGVKD. This CDR3 contains 14 residues.

This clonotype was picked up a small number of times. The V call is TRBV29-1, the J call TRBJ1-1, with D uncertain. Germline CDR1 reads SQVTM; CDR2 reads ANQGSEA. CDR3 size: 13 residues. V shed 4 bases and J shed 0 bases, with 9 bases lying between them. The CDR3 is CSVVGRMNTEAFF. The CDR3 region has the DNA TGCAGCGTTGTTGGTCGGATGAACACTGAAGCTTTCTTT.

The V gene is TRBV6-5, the J gene TRBJ1-2; 8 nucleotides match TRBD1. With 7 bases clipped from V and 7 bases from J, the junction kept 14 bases outside the gene matches. There are 15 residues in the CDR3. Germline lookup yields CDR1 MNHEY and CDR2 SVGAGI. The CDR3 region is CASTRTGGGSSGYTF. In DNA, the CDR3 is TGTGCCAGCACTCGAACAGGGGGAGGATCAAGTGGCTACACCTTC.

In its sample, this clonotype was seen a few times. This rearrangement joins TRBV6-5 to TRBJ1-1, with 7 bases lining up with TRBD1. The CDR3 totals 14 residues. CDR1 and CDR2 (germline): MNHEY, SVGAGI. The V gene end was trimmed by 5 bases and the J gene end by 2 bases; junction bases not matched to a gene: 5. The CDR3 DNA is TGTGCCAGCAGTAACAGGGGTGGCAACACTGAAGCTTTCTTT. Translation gives CASSNRGGNTEAFF.

The V gene is TRBV30, the J gene TRBJ2-7; D remains ambiguous. Germline-derived CDR1 and CDR2 are GTSNPN and SVGIG (reference sequence). The CDR3 sequence is 14 residues long. Trimming left V 0 bases short and J 5 bases short, with 14 bases between. The CDR3 loop reads CAWSVRGDRNEQYF. In nucleotides, the CDR3 is TGTGCCTGGAGTGTACGTGGGGATCGCAACGAGCAGTACTTC.

A single count supports this clonotype. The rearrangement uses TRBV6-6 and TRBJ2-1; possibly TRBD2 for D (5 bases). The CDR3 covers 15 residues. CDR1 and CDR2 from the germline V gene are MNHNY and SVGAGI (reference sequence). V was trimmed by 7 bases and J by 9 bases, leaving 22 bases between them. CDR3 nucleotide sequence: TGTGCCAGCACTGAGGGTTCCCCCGTATCTGGTGAGCAGTTCTTC. Its protein product is CASTEGSPVSGEQFF.

The gene calls are TRBV5-6 and TRBJ1-1; TRBD1 agrees at 7 bases. Germline assignment: CDR1 SGHDT and CDR2 YYEEEE. The ends lost 5 bases at V and 2 bases at J; junction bases unmatched: 12. The CDR3 contains 16 residues. Here the CDR3 reads CASRGGDHRGNTEAFF. The CDR3 DNA follows: TGTGCCAGCAGAGGGGGGGATCACAGGGGAAACACTGAAGCTTTCTTT.

This chain uses TRBV4-3 with TRBJ2-5, with 8 bases aligning to TRBD1. Germline CDR1 is LGHNA and CDR2 is YSLEER. The CDR3 runs to 15 residues. V shed 1 base, J shed 5 bases, and the junction held 6 bases outside the gene matches. CDR3 sequence: CASSQGTGWGETQYF. CDR3 sequence (DNA): TGCGCCAGCAGCCAAGGGACAGGGTGGGGGGAGACCCAGTACTTC.

V and J are TRBV25-1 and TRBJ2-3, with TRBD2 as a possible D gene (6 bases). Germline V lookup: CDR1 MGHDK, CDR2 SYGVNS. Trimming removed 1 base at V and 2 bases at J, with 22 bases between. CDR3 length: 19 amino acids. CDR3 coding DNA: TGTGCCAGCAGTGAATTGGGCCGAGCGGGCGCACCTCACACAGATACGCAGTATTTT. Its translation: CASSELGRAGAPHTDTQYF.